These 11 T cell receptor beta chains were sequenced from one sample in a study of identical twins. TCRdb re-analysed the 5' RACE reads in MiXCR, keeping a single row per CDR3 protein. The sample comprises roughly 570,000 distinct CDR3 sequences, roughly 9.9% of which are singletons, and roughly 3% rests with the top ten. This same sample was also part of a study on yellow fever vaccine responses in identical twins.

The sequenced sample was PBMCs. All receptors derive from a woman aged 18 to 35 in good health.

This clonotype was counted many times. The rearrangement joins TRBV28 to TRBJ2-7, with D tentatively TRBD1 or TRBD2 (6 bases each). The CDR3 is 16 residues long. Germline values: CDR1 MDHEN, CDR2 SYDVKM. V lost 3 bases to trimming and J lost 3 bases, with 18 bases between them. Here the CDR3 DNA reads TGTGCCAGCAGTTTGGGGGGCGGCGGTCGAGGCTACGAGCAGTACTTC. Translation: CASSLGGGGRGYEQYF.

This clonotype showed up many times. CDR3 DNA sequence: TGTGCCAGCAGTCACGATAATTCACCCCTCCACTTT. Translated: CASSHDNSPLHF. The chain recombines TRBV11-2 with TRBJ1-6; no reliable D call. The germline V and J ends were trimmed by 6 bases and 5 bases, with 5 bases remaining between them. Germline CDR1 SGHAT, CDR2 FQNNGV. CDR3 size: 12 residues.

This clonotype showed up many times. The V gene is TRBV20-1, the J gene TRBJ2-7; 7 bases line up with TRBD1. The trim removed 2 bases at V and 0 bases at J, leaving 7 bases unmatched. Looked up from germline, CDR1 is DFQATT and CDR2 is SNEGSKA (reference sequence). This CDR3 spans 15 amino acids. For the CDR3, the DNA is TGCAGTGCTAGAAGCCGGGACAGCTTCTCCTACGAGCAGTACTTC. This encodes CSARSRDSFSYEQYF.

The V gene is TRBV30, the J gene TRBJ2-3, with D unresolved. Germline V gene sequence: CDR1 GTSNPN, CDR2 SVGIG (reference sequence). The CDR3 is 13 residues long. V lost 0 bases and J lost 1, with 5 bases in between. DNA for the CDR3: TGTGCCTGGAGTGTTGGGGGCACAGATACGCAGTATTTT. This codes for CAWSVGGTDTQYF.

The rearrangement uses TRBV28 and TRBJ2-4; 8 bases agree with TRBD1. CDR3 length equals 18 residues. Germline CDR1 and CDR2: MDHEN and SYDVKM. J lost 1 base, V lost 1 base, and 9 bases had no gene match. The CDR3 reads CASSLFLNRGKAKNIQYF. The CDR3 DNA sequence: TGTGCCAGCAGTTTATTTCTAAACAGGGGGAAGGCCAAAAACATTCAGTACTTC. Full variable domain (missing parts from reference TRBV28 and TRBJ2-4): DVKVTQSSRYLVKRTGEKVFLECVQDMDHENMFWYRQDPGLGLRLIYFSYDVKMKEKGDIPEGYSVSREKKERFSLILESASTNQTSMYLCASSLFLNRGKAKNIQYFGAGTRLSVL.

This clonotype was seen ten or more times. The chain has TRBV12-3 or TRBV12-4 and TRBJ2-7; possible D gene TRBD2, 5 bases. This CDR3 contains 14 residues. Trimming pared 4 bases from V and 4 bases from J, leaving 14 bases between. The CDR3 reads CASSYSLGEYEQYF. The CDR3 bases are TGTGCCAGCAGTTACTCCTTGGGAGAGTACGAGCAGTACTTC.

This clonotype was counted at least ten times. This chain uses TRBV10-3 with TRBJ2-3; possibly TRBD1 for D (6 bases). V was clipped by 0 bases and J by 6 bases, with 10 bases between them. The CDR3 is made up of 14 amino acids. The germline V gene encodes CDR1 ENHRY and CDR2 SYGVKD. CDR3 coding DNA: TGTGCCATCAGTGAGTCAAGGGGGTCCGATACGCAGTATTTT. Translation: CAISESRGSDTQYF.

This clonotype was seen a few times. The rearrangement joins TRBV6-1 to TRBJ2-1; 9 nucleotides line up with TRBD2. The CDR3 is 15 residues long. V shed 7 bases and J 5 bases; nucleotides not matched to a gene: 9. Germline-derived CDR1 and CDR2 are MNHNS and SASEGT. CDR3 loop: CASTIVAGAHNEQFF. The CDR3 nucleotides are TGTGCCAGCACCATAGTAGCGGGAGCGCACAATGAGCAGTTCTTC.

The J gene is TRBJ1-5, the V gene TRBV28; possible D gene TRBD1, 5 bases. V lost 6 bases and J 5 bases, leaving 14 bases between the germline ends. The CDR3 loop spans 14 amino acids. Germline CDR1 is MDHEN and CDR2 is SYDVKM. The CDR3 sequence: CASRRTTADQPQHF. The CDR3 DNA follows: TGTGCCAGCAGAAGGACAACGGCGGATCAGCCCCAGCATTTT.

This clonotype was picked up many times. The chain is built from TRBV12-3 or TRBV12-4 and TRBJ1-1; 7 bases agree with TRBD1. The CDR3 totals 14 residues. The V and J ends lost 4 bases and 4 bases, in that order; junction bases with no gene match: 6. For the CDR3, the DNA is TGTGCCAGCAGTTCACGACAGGGCCTCACTGAAGCTTTCTTT. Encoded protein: CASSSRQGLTEAFF.

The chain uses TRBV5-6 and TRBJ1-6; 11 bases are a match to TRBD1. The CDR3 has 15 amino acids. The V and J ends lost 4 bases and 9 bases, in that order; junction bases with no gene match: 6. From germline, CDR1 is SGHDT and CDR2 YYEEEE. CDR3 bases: TGTGCCAGCAGCGTCGGGACAGGGGGACTTTCACCCCTCCACTTT. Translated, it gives CASSVGTGGLSPLHF.